What follows is one T cell receptor beta chain and its context. Antigen specificity is unknown. An end of the junction does not agree with germline; a read error may underlie this. The data originate from a study of tumor-infiltrating lymphocytes in primary liver carcinoma. RNA and DNA were co-extracted from roughly 20-30 mg of unsorted bulk tissue. At sampling, these chronic HBV carriers had received no treatment. The study found over 75% viable tumor cells in every tumor sample. Synthesis of TCR beta cDNA was carried out from 500 ng total RNA with a constant-region primer. Construction of TCR beta libraries relied on three successive nested multiplex PCR rounds employing slightly modified ARM-PCR. TRBV1-TRBV30 forward primers paired with a C-beta reverse primer were used in the first two PCR rounds, which ran roughly 10 cycles each. TCRdb called the multiplex PCR reads again in MiXCR, with one record for every CDR3 protein. Of approximately 74,000 distinct CDR3 sequences in the sample, about 64% were seen once.

Germline values: CDR1 MDHEN, CDR2 SYDVKM. The CDR3 length is 17 residues. Study results and limitations: Whereas tumor region pairs overlapped more, tumor-adjacent and tumor-blood pairs overlapped less. Tumors significantly exceeded blood in top-250-clone fraction (p = 0.039).

Sequenced: liver tumor tissue from sampling region 4. The subset here: tumor region T4, right-lateral pole. The receptor was isolated from a woman aged 55-70 years with primary liver carcinoma and hepatitis B virus infection. This chain joins TRBV28 and TRBJ2-2, with TRBD1 identical over 8 bases. The CDR3 region is CASSLLSGGRFTGKLFF. CDR3 DNA sequence: TGTGCCAGCAGTTTACTCTCAGGGGGCAGGTTCACCGGGAAGCTGTTTTTT.